The sequence of this T cell receptor beta chain was determined in a study of shared clonotypes between healthy human individuals. Whole-study context: For every donor, three CD4 naive, three CD4 memory, two CD8 naive and one CD8 memory plates were used.

This clone was observed a single time. It was CD45RO-negative cells, positively selected for CCR7, that made up naive CD8 cells, with terminally differentiated effector memory CD45RA+ cells excluded. Every donor was a Caucasian adult from Nashville, Tennessee. Sorted-subset replicate PCRs used 200 ng of genomic DNA. This amount corresponded to some 30,000 T cell genomes. Generated by immunoSEQ multiplex PCR, the TCRdb table keeps only in-frame clones and is missing some. The sample has hundreds of thousands of clones; about 92% are singletons. Germline-derived CDR1 and CDR2 are SEHNR and FQNEAQ (reference sequence). Germline trimming cut 5 bases from V and 5 bases from J; bases unmatched to any gene: 4. This CDR3 has 15 amino acids.

This receptor was taken from a man between 25 and 39 years old in good health. The rearrangement links TRBV7-9 to TRBJ2-1; 12 nucleotides agree with TRBD2. Material for sequencing was naive CD8+ T cells sorted from blood. CDR3 region: CASSTWTSGDNEQFF. The CDR3 DNA sequence: TGTGCCAGCAGCACATGGACTAGCGGGGACAATGAGCAGTTCTTC.